Shown below are 21 T cell receptor beta chains from a single sample sequenced in a study of blood T cell repertoires in COVID-19 (dated by TCRdb to 2018 to 2020). To prepare the library, the immunoSEQ multiplex PCR assay was applied. The table was pulled from immuneACCESS by TCRdb, which kept in-frame rearrangements only. Such tables lose some clones; where checked, under half of the loss comes from unresolved V genes, and the rest has no known cause. A total of about 330,000 clones appear in this sample, 70% to 90% of them only once. The ten largest account for 4.5% to 7% of the sample. Sequencing was carried out using PBMCs or T cells enriched from blood (not recorded which). These receptors originate from a woman in her 30s who had recovered from COVID-19.

This chain uses TRBV7-9 with TRBJ2-7, with D perhaps TRBD1 (6 bases). This CDR3 is built from 15 residues. Germline loops: CDR1 SEHNR, CDR2 FQNEAQ (reference sequence). V gave up 6 bases and J gave up 0 bases, with 15 bases separating them. CDR3 loop: CASSRTGSGSYEQYF. For the CDR3, the DNA is TGTGCCAGCAGTCGAACAGGGTCAGGCTCCTACGAGCAGTACTTC.

V gene TRBV5-1 combines with J gene TRBJ2-2, with 10 nucleotides matching TRBD2. V lost 3 bases, J lost 4 bases, and 6 bases stayed unmatched. The CDR3 extends over 16 amino acids. Germline CDR1 reads SGHRS; CDR2 reads YFSETQ. The CDR3 DNA reads as TGCGCCAGCAGCTGGGGTAGCGGGGGGAGCACCGGGGAGCTGTTTTTT. Translating gives CASSWGSGGSTGELFF.

This clone was picked up one time. The J gene is TRBJ2-3, the V gene TRBV14; the D gene is possibly TRBD1 (6 bases). V dropped 2 bases and J dropped 0 bases, with 12 bases sitting between them. This CDR3 region has 16 residues. The V gene's germline CDR1 is SGHDN and CDR2 FVKESK. CDR3 in DNA: TGTGCCAGCAGCCAACGCCAGGGGTCTAGCACAGATACGCAGTATTTT. Its protein is CASSQRQGSSTDTQYF.

This sequence joins TRBV9 and TRBJ1-5; 7 nucleotides line up with TRBD1. CDR3 length: 14 residues. Per germline, CDR1 SGDLS and CDR2 YYNGEE. The junction had 7 bases not matched to a gene; V was cut back by 7 bases and J by 3 bases. CDR3 in amino acids: CASGPGTVNQPQHF. CDR3 DNA: TGTGCCAGCGGACCTGGGACAGTCAATCAGCCCCAGCATTTT.

The chain has TRBV10-2 and TRBJ1-3; D is possibly TRBD1 (6 bases). Trimming cost V 6 bases and J 0 bases, with 12 bases left between them. Germline CDR1 and CDR2: WSHSY and SAAADI. The CDR3 covers 15 residues. CDR3 amino acids: CASRGTPHSGNTIYF. DNA of the CDR3: TGCGCCAGCAGGGGGACACCCCACTCTGGAAACACCATATATTTT.

The chain carries TRBV19 and TRBJ2-7; TRBD1 matches at 8 bases. From germline, CDR1 is LNHDA and CDR2 SQIVND (reference sequence). This CDR3 comprises 14 residues. The ends lost 2 bases at V and 4 bases at J; junction bases unmatched: 4. CDR3 region: CASSIQGAGYEQYF. In DNA, the CDR3 is TGTGCCAGTAGTATACAGGGGGCAGGTTACGAGCAGTACTTC.

The chain recombines TRBV19 with TRBJ1-3, with 8 bases aligning to TRBD1. Germline V gives CDR1 LNHDA, CDR2 SQIVND (reference sequence). Trimming cost V 3 bases and J 3 bases; bases outside gene matches: 7. The CDR3 length is 16 residues. The CDR3 reads CASSMSQGARGNTIYF. CDR3 coding DNA: TGTGCCAGTAGTATGAGTCAGGGGGCGCGTGGAAACACCATATATTTT.

The J gene is TRBJ1-1, the V gene TRBV4-3; D may be TRBD1 (6 bases). The germline V and J ends were trimmed by 1 base and 7 bases, with 13 bases remaining between them. CDR3 size: 14 residues. Germline CDR1 is LGHNA and CDR2 is YSLEER. This CDR3 is CASSQAPETGEAFF. The CDR3 DNA sequence: TGCGCCAGCAGCCAAGCCCCCGAGACAGGTGAAGCTTTCTTT.

This clone came up a few times. V gene TRBV6-1 combines with J gene TRBJ1-3, with 8 nucleotides matching TRBD1. The CDR3 contains 15 residues. V lost 6 bases to trimming and J lost 4 bases; unmatched junction nucleotides: 8. The V gene's germline CDR1 is MNHNS and CDR2 SASEGT. The CDR3 region has the DNA TGTGCCAGCAGATCATCCCGGGACAGGGGAAACACCATATATTTT. Its protein product is CASRSSRDRGNTIYF.

The rearrangement joins TRBV5-1 to TRBJ1-1; TRBD1 matches at 9 bases. The CDR3 is 17 residues long. V was clipped by 4 bases and J by 0 bases; unmatched bases: 10. CDR1 SGHRS and CDR2 YFSETQ come from the germline V gene. DNA of the CDR3: TGCGCCAGCAGCAACAACCGGGACAGGGTCATGAACACTGAAGCTTTCTTT. Translated: CASSNNRDRVMNTEAFF.

The chain has TRBV7-2 and TRBJ1-1, with 7 positions matching TRBD1. J was trimmed by 7 bases and V by 8 bases; bases with no gene match: 1. Germline CDR1 SGHTA, CDR2 FQGNSA. This CDR3 spans 10 amino acids. The CDR3 DNA follows: TGTGCCAGCCGGGACAGTGAAGCTTTCTTT. Its translation is CASRDSEAFF.

CDR3 loop: CATTDRNNSPLHF. The DNA of the CDR3 is TGTGCCACCACGGACAGGAATAATTCACCCCTCCACTTT. V usage is TRBV6-5 and J usage is TRBJ1-6; TRBD1 agrees at 7 bases. Germline-derived CDR1 and CDR2 are MNHEY and SVGAGI. This CDR3 spans 13 amino acids. With V trimmed by 10 bases and J by 5 bases, 5 bases remained unmatched.

The rearrangement uses TRBV5-6 and TRBJ1-2, with a tentative D call TRBD1 (6 bases). The germline gives CDR1 SGHDT, CDR2 YYEEEE. The CDR3 spans 14 residues. V lost 3 bases to trimming and J lost 4 bases, with 13 bases between them. The CDR3 coding sequence is TGTGCCAGCAGCTCGCAACAGGGCCCCTATGGCTACACCTTC. Protein sequence: CASSSQQGPYGYTF.

This sequence joins TRBV10-3 and TRBJ2-5; possible D gene TRBD2, 5 bases. Looked up from germline, CDR1 is ENHRY and CDR2 is SYGVKD. V was trimmed by 5 bases and J by 1 base, leaving 14 bases between them. The CDR3 is 15 residues long. As DNA, the CDR3 is TGTGCCATCAGTATGGGCGGGCGCCGCCAAGAGACCCAGTACTTC. Translation: CAISMGGRRQETQYF.

J is TRBJ2-2 and V is TRBV7-6; possible D gene TRBD2, 6 bases. The CDR3 contains 16 residues. The germline V gene has CDR1 SGHVS and CDR2 FNYEAQ. The V end lost 1 base, the J end lost 6 bases, and 15 bases lay between the germline ends. The CDR3 sequence: CASSLDRGIGAGELFF. In DNA, the CDR3 is TGTGCCAGCAGCTTAGATCGGGGGATCGGTGCCGGGGAGCTGTTTTTT.

The gene calls are TRBV19 and TRBJ1-5; D gene unclear. V was shortened by 10 bases and J by 6 bases, with 16 bases between the two germline ends. In germline, CDR1 is LNHDA, CDR2 SQIVND (reference sequence). The CDR3 extends over 13 amino acids. DNA of the CDR3: TGTGCCACCGCCCGAGGGTTTCCTCAGCCCCAGCATTTT. Residues: CATARGFPQPQHF.

J is TRBJ2-1 and V is TRBV4-1, with 8 bases lining up with TRBD2. This CDR3 region has 17 residues. Trimming at V came to 4 bases and at J to 5 bases, leaving 13 bases not matched to a gene. CDR1 is MGHRA, CDR2 YSYEKL, per germline. DNA of the CDR3: TGCGCCAGCAGCCTTGGCCGGGCAGCGGGGGCGCACAATGAGCAGTTCTTC. It codes for CASSLGRAAGAHNEQFF.

The chain is built from TRBV30 and TRBJ2-7; 7 bases fit TRBD1. CDR3 size: 14 residues. Germline values: CDR1 GTSNPN, CDR2 SVGIG (reference sequence). J lost 7 bases, V lost 2 bases, and 11 bases had no gene match. CDR3 DNA sequence: TGTGCCTGGAGTCCCTTAGGCAGGGGGAATGAGCAGTACTTC. Residues: CAWSPLGRGNEQYF. Based on the CDR3 plus reference TRBV30 and TRBJ2-7, the full variable domain is SQTIHQWPATLVQPVGSPLSLECTVEGTSNPNLYWYRQAAGRGLQLLFYSVGIGQISSEVPQNLSASRPQDRQFILSSKKLLLSDSGFYLCAWSPLGRGNEQYFGPGTRLTVT.

The CDR3 loop reads CASSLIVPTGSYGYTF. The CDR3 nucleotides read TGTGCCAGCAGCTTAATAGTCCCCACAGGATCCTATGGCTACACCTTC. The genes are TRBV7-8 and TRBJ1-2; TRBD1 is a possible D gene (5 bases). CDR1 and CDR2 from the germline V gene are SGHVS and FQNEAQ. V lost 2 bases and J lost 4, with 17 bases in between. CDR3 length: 16 amino acids.

V usage is TRBV9 and J usage is TRBJ1-1; TRBD1 might be the D (5 bases). Trimming shortened V by 3 bases and J by 4 bases, and 10 bases separated the two germline ends. Germline values: CDR1 SGDLS, CDR2 YYNGEE. This CDR3 has 13 amino acids. The CDR3 spells CASSEGLATEAFF. The CDR3 coding sequence is TGTGCCAGCAGCGAGGGGTTGGCCACTGAAGCTTTCTTT.

V usage is TRBV11-3 and J usage is TRBJ2-3; 10 bases align to TRBD1. The CDR3 has 15 amino acids. The germline gives CDR1 SGHNT, CDR2 YENEEA. The V and J ends lost 5 bases and 3 bases, in that order; junction bases with no gene match: 5. The CDR3 sequence: CASSRGDRGTDTQYF. In DNA, the CDR3 is TGTGCCAGCAGCCGCGGGGACAGGGGAACAGATACGCAGTATTTT.